The clone carrying this T cell receptor (beta chain) has a count of ten or more. Its target is not known. iRepertoire HTBI primers and Arm-PCR of CDR3 regions built TCR beta libraries. Original handling: Analysis of the samples identified over 60 TRBV and 14 TRBJ segments. In TCRdb, the multiplex PCR reads were re-called with MiXCR into one record per CDR3 protein. The V and J calls reflect TCRdb's pipeline rather than the authors' work. The sample yields hundreds of thousands of distinct CDR3 sequences, about 18% seen once. This specimen comes from a study of regulatory T cells in long-lasting Graves disease. The time point is: persistent/refractory GD, antithyroid drugs over 5 years with positive TRAb. There was RNA extracted from PBMCs, and the TCR library was made from it. Doctors identified Graves' disease using the American Thyroid Association guidelines. Study-wide results and limits: The study found TRBV28, TRBJ1-2 and TRBJ2-5 favored in persistent disease. The researchers studied only peripheral blood, not thyroid tissue.

Trimming took 10 bases from V and 4 from J, leaving 10 bases between them. CDR1 is KGHDR, CDR2 SFDVKD, per germline. The CDR3 runs to 13 residues. The sample in question was peripheral blood mononuclear cells (PBMCs), obtained when the disease was refractory, from a patient treated with antithyroid drugs. The source is a female donor with Graves disease. The chain has TRBV24-1 and TRBJ1-6; TRBD1 is a possible D gene (6 bases). CDR3 sequence (DNA): TGTGCCACTTCAAGGGGGTATAATTCACCCCTCCACTTT. Translating it yields CATSRGYNSPLHF.